This T cell receptor (beta chain) emerged from a study of T cells in Graves' hyperthyroidism and ophthalmopathy (dated by TCRdb to the late 2010s). Describing the broader study: Peripheral blood samples were taken at the time of initial diagnosis, prior to any treatment. To identify distinguishing TCR V-J signatures, a discovery cohort of 90 to 100 patients was used, comprising 40 to 45 with Graves' ophthalmopathy and approximately 57 with stable Graves' hyperthyroidism. An independent validation cohort of around 19 hyperthyroidism patients and some 15 patients who later progressed to ophthalmopathy tested prospective prediction of ophthalmopathy. For training and testing, the 100 or so patients in the discovery cohort were randomly divided in a 7:3 ratio. Thyroid tissue and blood T-cell repertoires from more than five Graves' hyperthyroidism patients were also compared in the study. After sampling, hyperthyroidism patients received methimazole starting at 30 mg daily, and ophthalmopathy patients received high-dose intravenous methylprednisolone. According to the paper, TCR Vbeta CDR3 sequencing was carried out on 135 peripheral blood samples, which came from approximately 43 ophthalmopathy, around 74 hyperthyroidism and roughly 17 progressor patients.

As encoded in the germline V gene (reference sequence), CDR1 is LNHNV while CDR2 is YYDKDF. V loses 5 bases of germline sequence and J loses 5 bases, and the interval between the two ends is 12 bases. From its cysteine to its phenylalanine, the CDR3 spans 13 amino acids. The read is trimmed to its CDR3 DNA, 39 bases read in frame from base 1. Hyperthyroidism patients were newly diagnosed, had a disease duration of under 2 months, and were aged 18 to 65 years. The study excluded patients with uncontrolled infections, other autoimmune diseases, pregnancy or lactation. Diagnoses were based on clinical symptoms, serum thyroxine and TRAb, thyroid ultrasound and orbital computed tomography. Blood from progressor patients was collected at the time of first diagnosis with hyperthyroidism, before any ophthalmopathy symptoms had appeared. PBMCs were isolated from more than 9 ml of fresh peripheral blood by Ficoll-Paque density gradient centrifugation. Progressor patients were initially diagnosed with Graves' hyperthyroidism and developed ophthalmopathy during follow-up. Total RNA was extracted using Trizol reagent, and RNA quality was assessed on an Agilent 2100 Bioanalyzer.

Concerning this clonotype: Its antigen has not been determined. No base-level quality is on record; no much larger clone is a single base apart.

The TCR beta CDR3 regions were amplified from the RNA transcripts. For the first round of RT-PCR on the TCR CDR3, the HTBI primer set was used together with the Qiagen OneStep RT-PCR kit. Libraries were constructed in a second round of multiplex PCR, after which size selection and purification were performed. Libraries were sequenced paired-end with 100 bp reads on an Illumina HiSeq2000. The study's own analysis went as follows. SOAPnuke was used to process the raw data, removing reads that contained adapters or uncalled bases, had a mean Phred below 15, or lacked an exact match to the constant primer or identifier. COPE v1.2.5 was used to merge the high-quality paired reads, and each unique nucleotide sequence was defined as a clonotype. MiTCR v1.1 was used to align clonotypes to the IMGT TRBV, TRBD and TRBJ reference segments. Analysis was restricted to V-J combinations with a frequency above 0.0001, which covered roughly 99% of repertoires. A TCS score was defined as the ratio between F50 (clonal expansion) and ExV (chaos), using BLOSUM62-based TCRdist between CDR3 peptides within each V-J. Welch's t-statistics and random forest reduced approximately 520 V-J features to 10 to 15, which were used in a naive Bayes classifier (R e1071). The public reads were reprocessed in TCRdb via fastp at Q25 and MiXCR, keeping in-frame beta chains. Rows are combined by CDR3 protein, so each entry shows the most common genes and DNA. The V and J calls follow TCRdb's processing rather than the paper's. In all, the sample holds more than 550,000 distinct CDR3 sequences, and 15% to 20% of those were seen once. Of the sample, 15% to 20% is held by the ten largest clones.

On the study overall, not on this receptor specifically: Ophthalmopathy was separated from stable hyperthyroidism by a 13 V-J signature model, with roughly 88% sensitivity and about 84% specificity obtained in cross-validation and 80%/75% obtained in testing. In validation, progression to ophthalmopathy was predicted by the model with roughly 71% sensitivity and 72.22% specificity, a median of approximately 6.5 months before onset. Most expanded thyroid clonotypes (frequency above 0.001) were also detected in blood, a finding suggesting that blood repertoires may reflect thyroid immune responses. No statistical method was used to set the sample size in advance, and investigators knew the group allocation.

The sequencing sample was made of blood. The clonotype was recovered from a woman in her 50s with Graves' hyperthyroidism that later progressed to Graves' ophthalmopathy. The chain uses TRBV15 and TRBJ1-2; the best D guess is TRBD1, with 6 bases matching. Here the CDR3 is given as CATSVTTGYGYTF. In nucleotides, the sequence is TGTGCCACCAGCGTTACGACAGGTTATGGCTACACCTTC.